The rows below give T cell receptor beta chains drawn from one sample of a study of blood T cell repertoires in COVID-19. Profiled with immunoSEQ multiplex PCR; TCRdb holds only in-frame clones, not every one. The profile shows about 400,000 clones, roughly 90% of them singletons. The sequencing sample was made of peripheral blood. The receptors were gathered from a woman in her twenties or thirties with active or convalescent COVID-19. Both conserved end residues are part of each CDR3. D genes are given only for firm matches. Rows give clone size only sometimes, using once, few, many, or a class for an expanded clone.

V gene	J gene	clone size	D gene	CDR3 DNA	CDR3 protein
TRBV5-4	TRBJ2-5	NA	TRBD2	TGTGCCAGCAGCTTAGAAGCGGGGGTGGCAGAGACCCAGTACTTC	CASSLEAGVAETQYF
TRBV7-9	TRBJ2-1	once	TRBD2	TGTGCCAGCAGCGCAGAGCTAAGACTAGCGGGAGGTGCCAATGAGCAGTTCTTC	CASSAELRLAGGANEQFF
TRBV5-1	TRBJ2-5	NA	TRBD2	TGCGCCAGCAAATGGCGGGGGGAACAAGAGACCCAGTACTTC	CASKWRGEQETQYF
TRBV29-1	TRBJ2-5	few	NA	TGCAGCGTTGACTGGGGCAGGGGAGAGACCCAGTACTTC	CSVDWGRGETQYF
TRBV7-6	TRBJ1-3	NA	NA	TGTGCCAGCAGCTTGAACGGGGACTCTGGAAACACCATATATTTT	CASSLNGDSGNTIYF
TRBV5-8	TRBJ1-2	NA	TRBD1	TGTGCCAGCAGCTTGGGGCAGGGGGCTGGATACTATGGCTACACCTTC	CASSLGQGAGYYGYTF
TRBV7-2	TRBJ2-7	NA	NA	TGTGCCAGCAGCCCTACCGGGTACGAGCAGTACTTC	CASSPTGYEQYF
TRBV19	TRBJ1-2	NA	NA	TGTGCCAGTAGTTTTTTAGGAGCGGGCTACACCTTC	CASSFLGAGYTF
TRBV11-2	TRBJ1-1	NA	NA	TGTGCCAGCAGCTTGGTCCTCAGCGCTGAAGCTTTCTTT	CASSLVLSAEAFF
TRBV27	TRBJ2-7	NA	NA	TGTGCCAGCAGTTTCTTTCCCGGGACAAATTACGAGCAGTACTTC	CASSFFPGTNYEQYF
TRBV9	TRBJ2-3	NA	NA	TGTGCCAGCAGCGCTGACAGCGGACAGTCAAGCACAGATACGCAGTATTTT	CASSADSGQSSTDTQYF
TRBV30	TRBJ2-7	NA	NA	TGTGCCTGGAGCCGACGAACTGGACACTTATCCTACGAGCAGTGCTTC	CAWSRRTGHLSYEQCF
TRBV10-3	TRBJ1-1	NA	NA	TGTGCCATCAGAGCAGGAGGCACTGAAGCTTTCTTT	CAIRAGGTEAFF
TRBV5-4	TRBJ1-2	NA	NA	TGTGCCAGCAGCCCCGGGACGGGAGCTAACTATGGCTACACCTTC	CASSPGTGANYGYTF
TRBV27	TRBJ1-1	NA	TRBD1	TGTGCCAGCAGTCCGGGACAGGCGGTCCGGCTCACTGAAGCTTTCTTT	CASSPGQAVRLTEAFF
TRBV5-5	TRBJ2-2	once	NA	TGTGCCAGCAGCTCGGTCCCAAACACCGGGGAGCTGTTTTTT	CASSSVPNTGELFF